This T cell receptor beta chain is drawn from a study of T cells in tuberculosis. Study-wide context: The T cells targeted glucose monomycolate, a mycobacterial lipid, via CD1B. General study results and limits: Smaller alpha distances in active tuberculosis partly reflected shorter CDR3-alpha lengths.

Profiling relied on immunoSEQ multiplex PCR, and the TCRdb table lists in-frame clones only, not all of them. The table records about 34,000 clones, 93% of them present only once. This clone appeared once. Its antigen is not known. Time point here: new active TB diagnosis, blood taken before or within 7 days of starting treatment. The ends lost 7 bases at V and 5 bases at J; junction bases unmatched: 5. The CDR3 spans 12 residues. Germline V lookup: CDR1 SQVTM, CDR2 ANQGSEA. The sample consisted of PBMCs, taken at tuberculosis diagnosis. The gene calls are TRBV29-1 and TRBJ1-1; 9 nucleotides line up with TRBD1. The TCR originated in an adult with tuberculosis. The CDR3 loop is CSATGGWTEAFF. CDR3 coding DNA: TGCAGCGCAACAGGGGGCTGGACTGAAGCTTTCTTT.